A single sample gave rise to the 4 T cell receptor beta chains below, sequenced in a study of vaccination and CD4 T cells after COVID-19. Sequencing of the DNA from cultured CD4+ T cells was carried out with the Oncomine TCR Beta short-read assay. MiXCR, run by TCRdb on the PCR reads, gives a single entry per CDR3 protein. The sample has about 7,400 distinct CDR3 sequences, approximately 55% seen once. Described treatment: roughly ten-day PBMC culture with coronavirus spike peptide pools or control peptides (ViraFEST assay). Researchers collected the unexposed donor's CD4+ T cells before the COVID-19 pandemic (2011-2018). No cognate antigen is known for these TCRs. Sequenced: CD4+ T cells from blood, cultured in vitro. These receptor sequences come from a human donor in good health.

V and J are TRBV30 and TRBJ1-1, with D unresolved. V shed 0 bases and J shed 3 bases, with 20 bases lying between them. The CDR3 spans 17 residues. The germline CDR1 and CDR2 sequences are GTSNPN and SVGIG (reference sequence). The chain's CDR3 is CAWSVLRKGNWDTEAFF. For the CDR3, the DNA is TGTGCCTGGAGTGTACTACGGAAGGGCAATTGGGACACTGAAGCTTTCTTT. The whole variable domain, filled in from reference TRBV30 and TRBJ1-1, reads SQTIHQWPATLVQPVGSPLSLECTVEGTSNPNLYWYRQAAGRGLQLLFYSVGIGQISSEVPQNLSASRPQDRQFILSSKKLLLSDSGFYLCAWSVLRKGNWDTEAFFGQGTRLTVV.

The chain links TRBV24-1 to TRBJ1-2, with D perhaps matching TRBD1 (5 bases). The CDR3 has 14 residues. Germline V lookup: CDR1 KGHDR, CDR2 SFDVKD. V dropped 3 bases and J dropped 5 bases, with 12 bases sitting between them. The CDR3 DNA follows: TGTGCCACCAGTGATCCGGGACGAGGTTATGGCTACACCTTC. Amino acids: CATSDPGRGYGYTF.

This clonotype was recorded a few times. The chain is built from TRBV6-4 and TRBJ2-3; D tentatively fits TRBD1 or TRBD2 (6 bases each). The V and J ends lost 6 bases and 2 bases respectively, with 15 bases between them. Germline V gene data show CDR1 as MRHNA and CDR2 as SNTAGT. This CDR3 has 15 residues. The DNA of the CDR3 is TGTGCCAGCAGCGTGGACGGGGGCCTCACAGATACGCAGTATTTT. This encodes CASSVDGGLTDTQYF.

The chain carries TRBV12-3 or TRBV12-4 and TRBJ1-2; D might be TRBD1 (5 bases). There are 17 residues in the CDR3. V dropped 4 bases and J dropped 1 base, with 19 bases sitting between them. CDR3 amino acids: CASSSHTPGGFNYGYTF. The CDR3, as DNA: TGTGCCAGCAGTTCCCACACCCCCGGGGGATTTAACTATGGCTACACCTTC.